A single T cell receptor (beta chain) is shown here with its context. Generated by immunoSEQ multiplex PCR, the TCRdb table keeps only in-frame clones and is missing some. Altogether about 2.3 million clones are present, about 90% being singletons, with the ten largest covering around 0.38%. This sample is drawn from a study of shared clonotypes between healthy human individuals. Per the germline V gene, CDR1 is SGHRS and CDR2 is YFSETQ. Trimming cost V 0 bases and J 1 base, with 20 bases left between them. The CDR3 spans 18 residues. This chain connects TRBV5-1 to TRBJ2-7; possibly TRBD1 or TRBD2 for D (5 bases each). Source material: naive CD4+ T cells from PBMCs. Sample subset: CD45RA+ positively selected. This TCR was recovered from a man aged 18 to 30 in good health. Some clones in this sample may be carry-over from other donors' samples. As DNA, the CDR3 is TGCGCCAGCAGCTTGGCGGTGGGTGGGGGTCCACGATCCTACGAGCAGTACTTC. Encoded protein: CASSLAVGGGPRSYEQYF.